Listed below are T cell receptor beta chains from one sample, sequenced in a study of regulatory T cells in long-lasting Graves disease. In TCRdb, the multiplex PCR reads were re-called with MiXCR into one record per CDR3 protein. The table lists more than 300,000 distinct CDR3 sequences, 15% to 20% of them singletons, with 20% to 25% in the top ten. These sequences were also reported in another study, on T cells in Graves' hyperthyroidism and ophthalmopathy.

The sample in question was peripheral blood mononuclear cells (PBMCs), obtained at new diagnosis, from a patient treated with antithyroid drugs. These receptors came from a woman under 30 with Graves disease. Each CDR3 is given with its conserved first and last residue. The order of the fields is J gene, V gene, D gene, clone size, CDR3 DNA, CDR3 protein. A D gene is named only where the DNA matches it firmly. A clone size is listed for some rows: how often the clone was seen (once, few, many), or a class if it is expanded.

>TRBJ1-2|TRBV6-1|-|many
TGTGCCAGCAGCCCACCGGGACTGGGCTATGGCTACACCTTC
CASSPPGLGYGYTF
>TRBJ2-3|TRBV6-2/TRBV6-3|-|-
TGTGCCAGCAGTGAGGGCGGGGACAGCACAGATACGCAGTATTTT
CASSEGGDSTDTQYF
>TRBJ2-3|TRBV18|TRBD1|many
TGTGCCAGCTCACCAACAGACAGGGCGGGCGCAGATACGCAGTATTTT
CASSPTDRAGADTQYF
>TRBJ2-3|TRBV6-4|-|-
TGTGCCAGCAGTGACGGTGAGGGGGGAGGCACAGATACGCAGTATTTT
CASSDGEGGGTDTQYF
>TRBJ2-2|TRBV6-1|TRBD2|many
TGTGCCAGCAGGGGAAGCGGGGGGGCGAGGACCGGGGAGCTGTTTTTT
CASRGSGGARTGELFF
>TRBJ2-1|TRBV5-1|-|-
TGCGCCAGCAGCCCGCGAGGGGGGCGGGGGACGTACAATGAGCAGTTCTTC
CASSPRGGRGTYNEQFF
>TRBJ2-3|TRBV28|-|many
TGTGCCAGCACCCCTGAGGATAGCACAGATACGCAGTATTTT
CASTPEDSTDTQYF
>TRBJ2-2|TRBV5-1|TRBD1|-
TGCGCCAGCAGCGCCGACTGGGGGACAGGGTATACCGGGGAGCTGTTTTTT
CASSADWGTGYTGELFF
>TRBJ1-2|TRBV3-1|TRBD1|once
TGTGCCAGCAGCCTGGGGACAGGGTCCCTGATCTATGGCTACACCTTC
CASSLGTGSLIYGYTF
>TRBJ2-3|TRBV20-1|-|many
TGCAGTGCTCGACGGGATCCCACCACAGATACGCAGTATTTT
CSARRDPTTDTQYF
>TRBJ2-4|TRBV28|-|few
TGTGCCAGCACCCCCCCGGGGTTTGGGCAAAACATTCAGTACTTC
CASTPPGFGQNIQYF
>TRBJ2-2|TRBV30|-|many
TGTGCCTGGATGGGACGGGGGGACACGAACACCGGGGAGCTGTTTTTT
CAWMGRGDTNTGELFF